What follows are 32 T cell receptor beta chains derived from one specimen sequenced in a study of Ad26.COV2.S vaccination and SARS-CoV-2 variants. Assay used: immunoSEQ multiplex PCR; TCRdb lists only in-frame clones, some missing. The sample has around 45,000 clones; 75% to 85% are singletons. The input for sequencing was peripheral blood, taken after recovery from COVID-19. These receptors all come from a human donor who had recovered from COVID-19.

This sequence joins TRBV3-1 (or the pseudogene TRBV3-2) and TRBJ2-2; TRBD1 matches 8 bases. Trimming took 1 base from V and 3 from J; bases not matched to a gene: 4. The CDR3 has 16 residues. Germline CDR1 and CDR2: LGHDT and YNNKEL (reference sequence). This CDR3 is CASSQGQGSYTGELFF. The CDR3 nucleotides read TGTGCCAGCAGCCAAGGACAGGGGAGTTACACCGGGGAGCTGTTTTTT.

This chain uses TRBV5-1 with TRBJ2-1; D gene unclear. In germline, CDR1 is SGHRS, CDR2 YFSETQ. Between the trimmed V and J ends, which lost 0 bases and 5 bases, there was a span of 9 bases. CDR3 length: 14 residues. The CDR3 is CASSLVVNNNEQFF. In DNA, the CDR3 is TGCGCCAGCAGCTTGGTGGTCAACAACAATGAGCAGTTCTTC.

This clone appeared a few times. J is TRBJ2-5 and V is TRBV5-1, with D maybe TRBD1 (5 bases). In germline, CDR1 is SGHRS, CDR2 YFSETQ. This CDR3 spans 14 amino acids. V lost 0 bases and J 9 bases, leaving 15 bases between the germline ends. The DNA of the CDR3 is TGCGCCAGCAGCTTGGTAGAGCCAGAAGGGGCCCAGTACTTC. This gives the protein CASSLVEPEGAQYF.

The V call is TRBV11-2, the J call TRBJ1-3; 10 bases line up with TRBD1. The length of the CDR3 is 14 residues. Per the germline V gene, CDR1 is SGHAT and CDR2 is FQNNGV. The J segment lost 4 bases and the V segment lost 4 bases, leaving 1 base of the junction unmatched. The CDR3 DNA reads TGTGCCAGCAGCTCGACAGGGGGCGGAAACACCATATATTTT. Translating gives CASSSTGGGNTIYF.

The chain carries TRBV10-1 and TRBJ2-1, with a tentative D call TRBD2 (5 bases). The V and J ends lost 6 bases and 8 bases respectively, with 14 bases between them. Germline values: CDR1 WNHNN, CDR2 SYGVQD (reference sequence). The CDR3 length is 13 residues. CDR3 region: CASRGGFSDEQFF. The CDR3 coding sequence is TGCGCCAGCAGGGGCGGGTTTAGCGATGAGCAGTTCTTC.

This chain joins TRBV30 and TRBJ1-2; D not resolved. In germline, CDR1 is GTSNPN, CDR2 SVGIG (reference sequence). With 0 bases removed from V and 10 bases from J, the gap between germline ends came to 12 bases. The CDR3 runs 12 residues. In nucleotides, the CDR3 is TGTGCCTGGAGTGTCGGGAGAGTTATCTACACCTTC. Its protein product is CAWSVGRVIYTF.

The rearrangement joins TRBV20-1 to TRBJ2-7; D is unclear. V lost 0 bases, J lost 2 bases, and 2 bases lay in between. The CDR3 has 11 amino acids. Germline CDR1 reads DFQATT; CDR2 reads SNEGSKA (reference sequence). This CDR3 is CSARDPYEQYV. The CDR3 DNA follows: TGCAGTGCTAGAGATCCCTACGAGCAGTACGTC.

This rearrangement joins TRBV11-2 to TRBJ1-2; D unclear. V was clipped by 0 bases and J by 8 bases, with 16 bases between them. The CDR3 runs 15 residues. Germline CDR1 reads SGHAT; CDR2 reads FQNNGV. The CDR3 DNA follows: TGTGCCAGCAGCTTAGAACGGACTCCCATCGAGGGCTACACCTTC. Translated: CASSLERTPIEGYTF.

The CDR3 spells CASSQYRDTEAFF. CDR3 in DNA: TGTGCCAGCAGCCAATACAGGGATACTGAAGCTTTCTTT. The rearrangement joins TRBV3-1 (or the pseudogene TRBV3-2) to TRBJ1-1; possibly TRBD1 for D (6 bases). Germline values: CDR1 LGHDT, CDR2 YNNKEL (reference sequence). V was cut by 2 bases and J by 5 bases, with 9 bases left in between. The CDR3 spans 13 residues.

The chain employs TRBV5-1 and TRBJ1-3; TRBD1 is a possible D gene (5 bases). Germline V gene lookup returns CDR1 SGHRS and CDR2 YFSETQ. The CDR3 totals 15 residues. Trimming stripped 0 bases from V and 9 bases from J, with 16 bases between. CDR3 region: CASSLGPSGETTIYF. The CDR3 DNA is TGCGCCAGCAGCTTGGGCCCATCGGGGGAAACCACCATATATTTT.

This clone has only a few counts. The CDR3 is CASSRDRQNYGYTF. CDR3 bases: TGTGCCAGTAGTAGGGACCGACAGAACTATGGCTACACCTTC. The chain has TRBV19 and TRBJ1-2; possibly TRBD1 for D (5 bases). Germline loops: CDR1 LNHDA, CDR2 SQIVND (reference sequence). The CDR3 loop spans 14 amino acids. The germline V and J ends were trimmed by 4 bases and 2 bases, with 11 bases remaining between them.

The gene calls are TRBV13 and TRBJ1-2; D is uncertain. Per the germline V gene, CDR1 is PRHDT and CDR2 is FYEKMQ (reference sequence). V was trimmed by 0 bases and J by 7 bases, leaving 6 bases between them. CDR3 length: 12 residues. The CDR3 region has the DNA TGTGCCAGCAGCTTAGGGGGTAGTGGCTACACCTTC. Translating it yields CASSLGGSGYTF.

The chain joins TRBV27 to TRBJ2-3; D is ambiguous. The CDR3 contains 13 residues. Trimming cost V 2 bases and J 5 bases, with 8 bases left between them. Looked up from germline, CDR1 is MNHEY and CDR2 is SMNVEV (reference sequence). CDR3 residues: CASSLVVLDTQYF. The CDR3 DNA sequence: TGTGCCAGCAGTTTAGTTGTGTTAGATACGCAGTATTTT.

The chain is built from TRBV6-2 or TRBV6-3 and TRBJ1-2; D gene uncertain. Germline V lookup: CDR1 MNHEY, CDR2 SVGEGT. The CDR3 has 11 amino acids. Trimming pared 8 bases from V and 8 bases from J, leaving 12 bases between. Here the CDR3 DNA reads TGTGCCAGCGGCCGCCCGTTCGGCTACACCTTC. It specifies CASGRPFGYTF.

The V and J genes are TRBV2 and TRBJ2-7; D perhaps matches TRBD2 (5 bases). The ends were cut back, 6 bases at V and 3 bases at J, with 9 bases in the middle. Germline CDR1 is SNHLY and CDR2 is FYNNEI. This CDR3 has 12 residues. DNA for the CDR3: TGTGCCAGCAGGAGGGTCGACTACGAGCAGTACGTC. Translating gives CASRRVDYEQYV.

Regarding this clone: A junction boundary mismatches the germline segment, possibly from a read error. The V and J genes are TRBV6-1 and TRBJ2-5; D is perhaps TRBD2 (7 bases). CDR3 size: 17 residues. Germline CDR1 MNHNS, CDR2 SASEGT. The CDR3 DNA reads TGTGCCAGCAGAGAAGGGCGGTGGGGCGGGGGCACAGAGACCCAGTACTTC. It is translated as CASREGRWGGGTETQYF.

V and J are TRBV15 and TRBJ1-1; maybe TRBD1 (5 bases). V gave up 3 bases and J gave up 3 bases, with 14 bases separating them. CDR1 LNHNV and CDR2 YYDKDF come from the germline V gene (reference sequence). There are 15 residues in the CDR3. CDR3 protein: CATSSLLGGYTEAFF. Here the CDR3 DNA reads TGTGCCACCAGCAGCCTATTGGGGGGGTACACTGAAGCTTTCTTT.

The CDR3 DNA follows: TGTGCCATCAGGGGCGGGGAAATGGAGACCCAGTACTTC. Translation: CAIRGGEMETQYF. The chain joins TRBV10-3 to TRBJ2-5, with D possibly TRBD2 on 6 matching bases. CDR1 and CDR2 (germline): ENHRY, SYGVKD. Deletions cut 6 bases from V and 5 bases from J, with 13 bases between. There are 13 residues in the CDR3.

This chain connects TRBV4-1 to TRBJ1-6; D gene unclear. The germline V gene has CDR1 MGHRA and CDR2 YSYEKL. V was shortened by 2 bases and J by 7 bases, with 15 bases between the two germline ends. This CDR3 spans 16 amino acids. CDR3 nucleotides: TGCGCCAGCAGCCAACCGGTCCGCGGCGCGAATTCACCCCTCCACTTT. Translating it yields CASSQPVRGANSPLHF.

The count of this clone is one. This chain uses TRBV24-1 with TRBJ2-3; the match to TRBD1 covers 9 bases. V was pared by 5 bases and J by 5 bases, with 7 bases of the junction left unmatched. The CDR3 is made up of 15 amino acids. Germline V gene lookup returns CDR1 KGHDR and CDR2 SFDVKD. CDR3 coding DNA: TGTGCCACCAGTGGCCCGGGACAGGGAGAAGATACGCAGTATTTT. Protein product: CATSGPGQGEDTQYF.

The chain is built from TRBV18 and TRBJ2-4; weak D call: TRBD1 (6 bases). CDR3 length: 18 residues. Looked up from germline, CDR1 is KGHSH and CDR2 is LQKENI. V was cut by 3 bases and J by 1 base, with 19 bases left in between. The CDR3 loop is CASSPYQMTRGAKNIQYF. The CDR3 DNA reads TGTGCCAGCTCACCCTACCAAATGACAAGGGGGGCCAAAAACATTCAGTACTTC.

This clone has ten or more counts. This CDR3 is CASSESLRDGQPQHF. Here the CDR3 DNA reads TGTGCCAGCAGTGAGAGCCTCAGGGACGGGCAGCCCCAGCATTTT. The rearrangement links TRBV6-1 to TRBJ1-5, with a weak D call TRBD1 (5 bases). Germline-derived CDR1 and CDR2 are MNHNS and SASEGT. V was cut by 3 bases and J by 7 bases, with 16 bases left in between. The CDR3 is 15 residues long.

The CDR3 loop is CASSLLRDYNEQFF. The CDR3 DNA follows: TGTGCCAGCAGTTTACTTCGGGATTACAATGAGCAGTTCTTC. This chain connects TRBV28 to TRBJ2-1; D may be TRBD2 (5 bases). The CDR3 runs to 14 residues. Per germline, CDR1 MDHEN and CDR2 SYDVKM. The V gene lost 2 bases and the J gene lost 4 bases, with 9 bases spanning the gap.

The chain has TRBV5-1 and TRBJ2-7, with TRBD1 matching over 7 bases. The CDR3 consists of 14 residues. The germline gives CDR1 SGHRS, CDR2 YFSETQ. Germline trimming cut 0 bases from V and 4 bases from J; bases unmatched to any gene: 4. Here the CDR3 reads CASSLAGTEYEQYF. In nucleotides, the CDR3 is TGCGCCAGCAGCTTGGCCGGGACAGAATACGAGCAGTACTTC. Drawing the rest from reference TRBV5-1 and TRBJ2-7, the complete variable domain is KAGVTQTPRYLIKTRGQQVTLSCSPISGHRSVSWYQQTPGQGLQFLFEYFSETQRNKGNFPGRFSGRQFSNSRSEMNVSTLELGDSALYLCASSLAGTEYEQYFGPGTRLTVT.

The chain uses TRBV9 and TRBJ2-5, with 7 positions matching TRBD1. Germline lookup yields CDR1 SGDLS and CDR2 YYNGEE. This CDR3 has 15 amino acids. V lost 3 bases to trimming and J lost 5 bases; unmatched junction nucleotides: 10. CDR3 region: CASSGRQGRWETQYF. The DNA for the CDR3 is TGTGCCAGCAGCGGACGACAGGGTCGATGGGAGACCCAGTACTTC.

The gene calls are TRBV23-1 and TRBJ2-7; D uncertain. TRBV23-1 is assigned to the ORF class and has an uncertain function. There are 14 residues in the CDR3. The V and J ends lost 3 bases and 2 bases respectively, with 11 bases between them. The CDR3 region has the DNA TGCGCCAGCAGTCAGCCAACCGAGCCCTACGAGCAGTACTTC. Protein: CASSQPTEPYEQYF.

The chain recombines TRBV28 with TRBJ2-5, with 7 nucleotides matching TRBD1. Germline V gives CDR1 MDHEN, CDR2 SYDVKM. The CDR3 length is 15 residues. Losses at the gene ends were 2 bases for V and 5 bases for J; bases not matched to a gene: 8. The CDR3 spells CASSLPTGTRETQYF. The CDR3 DNA reads TGTGCCAGCAGTTTACCGACAGGGACGCGTGAGACCCAGTACTTC.

The J gene is TRBJ1-4, the V gene TRBV5-1; unclear D gene. Germline-derived CDR1 and CDR2 are SGHRS and YFSETQ. V shed 4 bases and J shed 0 bases, with 13 bases lying between them. The CDR3 spans 16 residues. CDR3: CASSGSPTATNEKLFF. CDR3 coding DNA: TGCGCCAGCAGCGGCAGCCCCACAGCAACTAATGAAAAACTGTTTTTT.

This chain connects TRBV5-1 to TRBJ1-6; D is ambiguous. V was clipped by 4 bases and J by 2 bases, with 16 bases between them. Germline CDR1 and CDR2: SGHRS and YFSETQ. The CDR3 has 17 residues. CDR3: CASSPGPDGAYNSPLHF. CDR3 coding DNA: TGCGCCAGCAGCCCCGGACCCGACGGTGCCTATAATTCACCCCTCCACTTT.

The chain combines TRBV7-9 with TRBJ2-5; the D gene is possibly TRBD1 (7 bases). The CDR3 sequence is 15 residues long. Germline loops: CDR1 SEHNR, CDR2 FQNEAQ (reference sequence). Trimming pared 2 bases from V and 4 bases from J, leaving 14 bases between. The CDR3 region is CASSLSLAGGETQYF. The CDR3 nucleotides are TGTGCCAGCAGCTTATCACTAGCAGGGGGAGAGACCCAGTACTTC. Drawing the rest from reference TRBV7-9 and TRBJ2-5, the complete variable domain is DTGVSQNPRHKITKRGQNVTFRCDPISEHNRLYWYRQTLGQGPEFLTYFQNEAQLEKSRLLSDRFSAERPKGSFSTLEIQRTEQGDSAMYLCASSLSLAGGETQYFGPGTRLLVL.

This clone has just one count. This sequence joins TRBV11-3 and TRBJ2-5; 9 positions match TRBD1. This CDR3 region has 14 residues. Germline V gene lookup returns CDR1 SGHNT and CDR2 YENEEA. Germline trimming cut 5 bases from V and 5 bases from J; bases unmatched to any gene: 6. The DNA of the CDR3 is TGTGCCAGCAGCCGGGGACAGGGTGGGGAGACCCAGTACTTC. It codes for CASSRGQGGETQYF.

The chain carries TRBV6-6 and TRBJ2-3; D is undetermined. The CDR3 runs 13 residues. The ends were cut back, 2 bases at V and 4 bases at J, with 7 bases in the middle. CDR1 and CDR2 (germline): MNHNY, SVGAGI (reference sequence). The CDR3 is CASSYEEADTQYF. For the CDR3, the DNA is TGTGCCAGCAGTTACGAAGAGGCAGATACGCAGTATTTT.